Sequencing of this TCR beta chain was carried out in a study of T-cell reconstitution after alpha-beta-depleted transplantation in children. This clonotype was counted between two and nine times. The CDR3 has 15 amino acids. CDR1 is LNHNV, CDR2 YYDKDF, per germline (reference sequence). V lost 0 bases and J 3 bases, leaving 11 bases between the germline ends. The TCRbeta library was prepared with unique molecular identifiers. TCRdb re-derived calls from the PCR reads in MiXCR, one entry per CDR3 protein. The sample carries around 500,000 distinct CDR3 sequences, about 12% recorded once. This chain joins TRBV15 and TRBJ1-2, with D uncertain. This receptor was identified in a human donor who donated a stem cell graft to a child with combined immunodeficiency. This specimen was PBMCs from the stem cell graft donor, taken from the stem cell graft. The CDR3 region is CATSREVGRYYGYTF. In DNA form, the CDR3 reads TGTGCCACCAGCAGAGAGGTTGGCAGATACTATGGCTACACCTTC.